Here is one T cell receptor beta chain with its context. The antigen this receptor binds is unknown. There are no base qualities to consult, and no much larger clone falls within one base. The TCR beta CDR3 regions were amplified from RNA transcripts. The first round of RT-PCR for the TCR CDR3 was performed with the HTBI primer set and the Qiagen OneStep RT-PCR kit. A second multiplex PCR round built the libraries, followed by size selection and purification. Sequencing of the libraries was done on an Illumina HiSeq2000 using paired-end 100 bp reads. The study's processing was this. SOAPnuke was used to process the raw data, throwing out any read that contained adapters or uncalled bases, had a mean Phred below 15, or lacked an exact constant-primer or identifier match. High-quality paired reads were merged with COPE v1.2.5, and unique nucleotide sequences were defined as clonotypes. MiTCR v1.1 was used to align the clonotypes against IMGT TRBV, TRBD and TRBJ reference segments. The analysis included only V-J combinations with a frequency above 0.0001, which together covered 99% to 99.2% of the repertoires. The TCS score was defined as F50 (clonal expansion) divided by E x V (chaos), with BLOSUM62-based TCRdist calculated between CDR3 peptides within each V-J. Welch's t-statistics and random forest reduced fewer than 600 V-J features to fewer than 15, which were used in a naive Bayes classifier (R e1071). The public reads were reprocessed in TCRdb via fastp at Q25 and MiXCR, keeping in-frame beta chains. Duplicate CDR3 protein sequences are folded into a single record with the most common DNA and genes. TCRdb's processing, not the study's, gives the V and J calls here. Counted in this sample were 300,000 to 400,000 distinct CDR3 sequences; approximately 15% of them appeared once. Clones ranked in the top ten supply 9.5% to 12% of the sample.

The data are from a study of T cells in Graves' hyperthyroidism and ophthalmopathy (dated by TCRdb to 2018 to 2020). With regard to the full study: Peripheral blood was collected at initial diagnosis, before any treatment. A discovery cohort of roughly 96 patients, about 40 with Graves' ophthalmopathy and 57 with stable Graves' hyperthyroidism, was used to find distinguishing TCR V-J signatures. Prospective prediction of ophthalmopathy was tested in an independent validation cohort of 18 to 20 hyperthyroidism patients and 17 patients who later progressed to ophthalmopathy. The 90 to 100 discovery patients were randomly split 7:3 into training and test sets. The study also compared thyroid tissue and blood T-cell repertoires from roughly six Graves' hyperthyroidism patients. Following sampling, methimazole starting at 30 mg daily was given to hyperthyroidism patients, and high-dose intravenous methylprednisolone was given to ophthalmopathy patients. The paper reports TCR Vbeta CDR3 sequencing of approximately 140 peripheral blood samples: 43 ophthalmopathy, around 80 hyperthyroidism and around 17 progressor patients. Broader findings and caveats from the paper: A 13 V-J signature model separated ophthalmopathy from stable hyperthyroidism, with around 91% sensitivity and roughly 81% specificity in cross-validation and 80%/75% in testing. Most expanded thyroid clonotypes (frequency above 0.001) were also found in blood, which suggests that blood repertoires may mirror thyroid immune responses. During validation, the model predicted progression to ophthalmopathy a median of about 6.5 months ahead of onset, with around 70% sensitivity and almost 75% specificity. Sample size was not statistically predetermined, and blinding of investigators to group allocation was not performed.

The CDR3 goes from the cysteine to the phenylalanine over 14 residues. Kept here is only the CDR3 DNA, which spans 42 bases and is read in frame from base 1. A distance of 17 bases separates the germline ends of V and J, which lose 6 bases and 8 bases respectively. Via the germline V gene, CDR1 is MGHDK and CDR2 SYGVNS. A patient counted as having stable Graves' hyperthyroidism if no progression to ophthalmopathy occurred over 18 months of follow-up. The hyperthyroidism patients were between 18 and 65 years old and newly diagnosed, with a disease duration of less than 2 months. The study excluded patients with uncontrolled infections, other autoimmune diseases, pregnancy or lactation. Diagnoses relied on clinical symptoms, serum thyroxine and TRAb, thyroid ultrasound and orbital computed tomography. PBMCs were isolated from 10 ml of fresh peripheral blood by Ficoll-Paque density gradient centrifugation. Total RNA was extracted using Trizol reagent, and RNA quality was assessed on an Agilent 2100 Bioanalyzer.

The TCR originated in a woman aged 55-75 years with Graves' hyperthyroidism. The specimen sequenced was blood. The chain couples TRBV25-1 to TRBJ2-1, with the D segment identity uncertain. The DNA sequence is given as TGTGCCAGCAGCCCGTGGGTGACCCTCGATGAGCAGTTCTTC. Its product reads: CASSPWVTLDEQFF.